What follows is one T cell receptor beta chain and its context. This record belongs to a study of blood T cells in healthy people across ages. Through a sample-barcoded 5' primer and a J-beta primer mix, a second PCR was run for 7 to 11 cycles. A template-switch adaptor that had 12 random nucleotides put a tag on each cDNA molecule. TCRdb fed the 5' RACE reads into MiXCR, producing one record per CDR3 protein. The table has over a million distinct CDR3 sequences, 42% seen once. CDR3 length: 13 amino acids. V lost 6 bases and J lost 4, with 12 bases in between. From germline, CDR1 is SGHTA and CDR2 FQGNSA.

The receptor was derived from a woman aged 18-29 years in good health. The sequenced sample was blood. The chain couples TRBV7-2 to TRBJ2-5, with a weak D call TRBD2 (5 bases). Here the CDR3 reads CASRLDLRETQYF. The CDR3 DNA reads TGTGCCAGCAGACTAGACTTGAGAGAGACCCAGTACTTC.